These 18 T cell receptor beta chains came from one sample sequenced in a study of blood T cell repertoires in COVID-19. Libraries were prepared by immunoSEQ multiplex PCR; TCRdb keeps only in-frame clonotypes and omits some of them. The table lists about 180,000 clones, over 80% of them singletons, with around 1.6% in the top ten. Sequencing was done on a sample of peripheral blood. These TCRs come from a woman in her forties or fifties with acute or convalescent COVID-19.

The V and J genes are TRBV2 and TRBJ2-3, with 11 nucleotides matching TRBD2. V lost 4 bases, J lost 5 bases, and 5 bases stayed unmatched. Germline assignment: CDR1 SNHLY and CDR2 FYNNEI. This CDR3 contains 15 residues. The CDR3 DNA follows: TGTGCCAGCAGTGCGATAACTAGCGGGGGAGATACGCAGTATTTT. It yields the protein CASSAITSGGDTQYF.

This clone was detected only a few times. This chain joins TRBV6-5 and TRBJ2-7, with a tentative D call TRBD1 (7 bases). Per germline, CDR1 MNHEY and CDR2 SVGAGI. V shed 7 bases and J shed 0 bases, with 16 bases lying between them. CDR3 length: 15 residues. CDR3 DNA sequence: TGTGCCAGCATGGCGGGGACAGAGAGCTCCTACGAGCAGTACTTC. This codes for CASMAGTESSYEQYF.

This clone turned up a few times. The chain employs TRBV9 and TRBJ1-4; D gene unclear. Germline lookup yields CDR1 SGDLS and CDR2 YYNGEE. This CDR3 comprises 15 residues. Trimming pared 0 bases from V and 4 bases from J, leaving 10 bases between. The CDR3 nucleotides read TGTGCCAGCAGCGTAGGGGCGGGGTATAATGAAAAACTGTTTTTT. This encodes CASSVGAGYNEKLFF.

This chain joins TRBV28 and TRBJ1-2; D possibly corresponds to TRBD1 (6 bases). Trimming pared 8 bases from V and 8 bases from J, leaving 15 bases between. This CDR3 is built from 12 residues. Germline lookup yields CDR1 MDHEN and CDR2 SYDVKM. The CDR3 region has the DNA TGTGCCAGCGGTAGGGGGGGCAGAGGCTACACCTTC. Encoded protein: CASGRGGRGYTF.

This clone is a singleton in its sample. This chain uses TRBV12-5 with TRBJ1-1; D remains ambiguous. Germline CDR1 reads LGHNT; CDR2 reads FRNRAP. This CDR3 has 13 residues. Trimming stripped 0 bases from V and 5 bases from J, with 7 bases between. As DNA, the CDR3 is TGTGCTAGTGGTTTGGTACCCGCGACTGAAGCTTTCTTT. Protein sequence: CASGLVPATEAFF.

This CDR3 reads CAIRSGSNEKLFF. The CDR3 DNA is TGTGCCATCCGATCCGGGAGTAATGAAAAACTGTTTTTT. The gene calls are TRBV10-3 and TRBJ1-4; no clear D gene. V was trimmed by 8 bases and J by 4 bases, leaving 11 bases between them. Germline lookup yields CDR1 ENHRY and CDR2 SYGVKD. The CDR3 runs 13 residues.

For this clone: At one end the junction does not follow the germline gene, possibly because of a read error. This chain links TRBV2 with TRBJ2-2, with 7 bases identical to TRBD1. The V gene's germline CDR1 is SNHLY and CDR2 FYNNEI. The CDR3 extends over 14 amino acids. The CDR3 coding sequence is TGTGCCAGCACCCGACAGGGTAACACAGGGGAGCTGTTTTTT. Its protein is CASTRQGNTGELFF.

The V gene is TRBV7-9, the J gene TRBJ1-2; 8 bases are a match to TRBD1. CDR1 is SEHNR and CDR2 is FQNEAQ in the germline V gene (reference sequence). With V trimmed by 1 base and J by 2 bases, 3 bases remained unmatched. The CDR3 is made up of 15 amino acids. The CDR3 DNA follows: TGTGCCAGCAGCTTAGAAGACAGGGGAAACTATGGCTACACCTTC. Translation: CASSLEDRGNYGYTF.

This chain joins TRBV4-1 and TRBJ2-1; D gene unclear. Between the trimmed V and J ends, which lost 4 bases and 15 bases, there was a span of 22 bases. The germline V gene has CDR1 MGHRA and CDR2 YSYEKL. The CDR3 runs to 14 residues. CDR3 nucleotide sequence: TGCGCCAGCAGCCCCCCCCTGAGTCTCACGCCATGGTTCTTC. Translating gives CASSPPLSLTPWFF.

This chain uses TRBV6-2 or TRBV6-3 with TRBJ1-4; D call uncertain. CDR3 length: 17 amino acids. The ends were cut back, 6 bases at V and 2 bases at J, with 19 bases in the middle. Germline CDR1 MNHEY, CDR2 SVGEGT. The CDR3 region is CASSPGRTPTTNEKLFF. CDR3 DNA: TGTGCCAGCAGCCCGGGGAGAACACCTACCACTAATGAAAAACTGTTTTTT.

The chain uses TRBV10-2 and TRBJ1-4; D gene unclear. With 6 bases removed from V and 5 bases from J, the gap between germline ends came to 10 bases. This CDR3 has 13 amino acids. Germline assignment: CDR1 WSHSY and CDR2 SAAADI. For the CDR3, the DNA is TGCGCCAGCAGGATGACGGGGAATGAAAAACTGTTTTTT. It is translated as CASRMTGNEKLFF.

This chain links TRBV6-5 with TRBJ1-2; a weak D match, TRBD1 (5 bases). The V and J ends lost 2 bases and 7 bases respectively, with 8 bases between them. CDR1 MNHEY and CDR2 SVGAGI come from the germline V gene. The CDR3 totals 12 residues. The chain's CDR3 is CASSYRGSGYTF. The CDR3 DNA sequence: TGTGCCAGCAGTTACAGGGGAAGTGGCTACACCTTC.

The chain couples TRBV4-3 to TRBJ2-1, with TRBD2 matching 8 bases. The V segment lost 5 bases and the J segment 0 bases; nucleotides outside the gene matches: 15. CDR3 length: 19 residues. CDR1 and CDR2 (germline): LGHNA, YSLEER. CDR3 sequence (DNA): TGCGCCAGCAGCTCTCCCGGGGTTAGCGGGGCTAGCTCCTACAATGAGCAGTTCTTC. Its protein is CASSSPGVSGASSYNEQFF.

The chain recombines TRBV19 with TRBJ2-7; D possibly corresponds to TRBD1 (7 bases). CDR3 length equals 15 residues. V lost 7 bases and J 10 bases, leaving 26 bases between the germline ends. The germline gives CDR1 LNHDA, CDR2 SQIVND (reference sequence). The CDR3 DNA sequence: TGTGCCAGTACCATATCGCGGGACAGAAAGATTGGCCAGTACTTC. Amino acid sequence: CASTISRDRKIGQYF.

The CDR3 region is CASSYSVSAQYF. DNA for the CDR3: TGTGCCAGCAGTTACTCGGTTAGTGCGCAGTATTTT. This chain uses TRBV6-2 or TRBV6-3 with TRBJ2-3; no clear D. The V gene's germline CDR1 is MNHEY and CDR2 SVGEGT. The CDR3 totals 12 residues. The V end was cut by 0 bases, the J end by 10 bases, with 8 bases between.

The CDR3 reads CASSLAWSGTGGFGEVQNIQYF. Here the CDR3 DNA reads TGCGCCAGCAGCTTGGCGTGGTCCGGGACAGGGGGCTTCGGAGAGGTCCAAAACATTCAGTACTTC. The V gene is TRBV5-1, the J gene TRBJ2-4, with 12 bases identical to TRBD1. This CDR3 has 22 amino acids. Germline V gives CDR1 SGHRS, CDR2 YFSETQ. The V gene end was trimmed by 0 bases and the J gene end by 5 bases; junction bases not matched to a gene: 21.

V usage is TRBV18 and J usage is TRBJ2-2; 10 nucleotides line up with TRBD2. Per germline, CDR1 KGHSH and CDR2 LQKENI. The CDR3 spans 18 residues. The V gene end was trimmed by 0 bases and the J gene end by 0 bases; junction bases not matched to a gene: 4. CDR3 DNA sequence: TGTGCCAGCTCACCACCGACTAGCGGGCCCGCGAACACCGGGGAGCTGTTTTTT. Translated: CASSPPTSGPANTGELFF. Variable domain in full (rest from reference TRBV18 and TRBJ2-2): NAGVMQNPRHLVRRRGQEARLRCSPMKGHSHVYWYRQLPEEGLKFMVYLQKENIIDESGMPKERFSAEFPKEGPSILRIQQVVRGDSAAYFCASSPPTSGPANTGELFFGEGSRLTVL.

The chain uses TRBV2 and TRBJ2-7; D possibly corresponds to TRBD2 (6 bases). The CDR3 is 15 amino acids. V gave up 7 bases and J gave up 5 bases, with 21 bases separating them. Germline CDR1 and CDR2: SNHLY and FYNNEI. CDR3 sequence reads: CASTPAGRTRNEQYF. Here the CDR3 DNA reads TGTGCCAGCACCCCGGCGGGGAGGACTCGGAACGAGCAGTACTTC. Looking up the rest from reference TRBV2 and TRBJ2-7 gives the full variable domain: EPEVTQTPSHQVTQMGQEVILRCVPISNHLYFYWYRQILGQKVEFLVSFYNNEISEKSEIFDDQFSVERPDGSNFTLKIRSTKLEDSAMYFCASTPAGRTRNEQYFGPGTRLTVT.